What follows are 8 T cell receptor beta chains derived from one specimen sequenced in a study of response to subunit inactivated influenza vaccine. TCRdb called the RT-PCR reads again in MiXCR, with one record for every CDR3 protein. The top ten hold 11% of the sample, which has around 650,000 distinct CDR3 sequences, more than 15% seen once. This material consisted of PBMCs from blood, taken roughly 12 days after vaccination. The receptors stem from a man aged 50 or older who received an inactivated influenza vaccine.

This clonotype was seen a few times. This chain links TRBV7-8 with TRBJ2-1; 7 nucleotides match TRBD2. J lost 2 bases, V lost 1 base, and 8 bases had no gene match. Germline V CDR1 and CDR2: SGHVS, FQNEAQ. This CDR3 has 17 residues. CDR3 amino acids: CASSLGGPAGPYNEQFF. In DNA, the CDR3 is TGTGCCAGCAGCTTAGGGGGACCAGCGGGACCCTACAATGAGCAGTTCTTC.

The chain carries TRBV7-2 and TRBJ1-2; a weak D match, TRBD1 (5 bases). The germline V gene encodes CDR1 SGHTA and CDR2 FQGNSA. V shed 5 bases and J shed 4 bases, with 17 bases lying between them. The CDR3 has 15 amino acids. The CDR3 DNA follows: TGTGCCAGCAGCGCAAAATGGGGGTCTGGCTATGGCTACACCTTC. Translated, it gives CASSAKWGSGYGYTF. Full variable domain (outside the CDR3, taken from reference TRBV7-2 and TRBJ1-2): GAGVSQSPSNKVTEKGKDVELRCDPISGHTALYWYRQSLGQGLEFLIYFQGNSAPDKSGLPSDRFSAERTGGSVSTLTIQRTQQEDSAVYLCASSAKWGSGYGYTFGSGTRLTVV.

The table lists this clonotype with a few counts. The chain recombines TRBV11-2 with TRBJ2-5; a weak D match, TRBD2 (7 bases). V lost 3 bases to trimming and J lost 9 bases, with 17 bases between them. In germline, CDR1 is SGHAT, CDR2 FQNNGV. This CDR3 region has 14 residues. The CDR3 here is CASSLERGAASQYF. CDR3 DNA sequence: TGTGCCAGCAGCTTGGAACGGGGGGCGGCGTCCCAGTACTTC.

The rearrangement links TRBV6-1 to TRBJ2-4; tentative D call: TRBD2 (7 bases). Germline assignment: CDR1 MNHNS and CDR2 SASEGT. Trimming cost V 4 bases and J 1 base, with 17 bases left between them. CDR3 length: 17 residues. The CDR3 DNA sequence: TGTGCCAGCAGTGCCTTAACAGGGCGGGGGGCCAAAAACATTCAGTACTTC. Encoded protein: CASSALTGRGAKNIQYF.

In its sample, this clonotype was seen many times. The chain joins TRBV15 to TRBJ2-3; D gene ambiguous. V lost 0 bases, J lost 4 bases, and 11 bases lay in between. This CDR3 is built from 15 residues. Germline V gene lookup returns CDR1 LNHNV and CDR2 YYDKDF (reference sequence). CDR3 nucleotide sequence: TGTGCCACCAGCAGAGACCCGGGTTGGTCAGATACGCAGTATTTT. Its protein product is CATSRDPGWSDTQYF.

A word on this clonotype: A junction end diverges from the germline sequence, so it may reflect a read error. The chain joins TRBV19 to TRBJ1-5; 9 bases match TRBD1. Germline CDR1 LNHDA, CDR2 SQIVND (reference sequence). This CDR3 has 18 amino acids. The CDR3 region is CVSSALSTGGYSNQPQHF. The CDR3 coding sequence is TGTGTCAGTAGTGCCCTTTCGACAGGGGGATATAGCAATCAGCCCCAGCATTTT.

The chain uses TRBV12-3 or TRBV12-4 and TRBJ2-1; 8 bases fit TRBD1. V was pared by 0 bases and J by 10 bases, with 8 bases of the junction left unmatched. The CDR3 extends over 15 amino acids. DNA of the CDR3: TGTGCCAGCAGTTTAGCGCTTACAGGGGGGCGAGAGCAGTTCTTC. Its protein is CASSLALTGGREQFF.

In nucleotides, the CDR3 is TGTGCCAGCAGCCAAAACAGGGCGGTGAACACTGAAGCTTTCTTT. It is translated as CASSQNRAVNTEAFF. The chain recombines TRBV14 with TRBJ1-1; a weak D match, TRBD1 (6 bases). The CDR3 has 15 amino acids. The V and J ends lost 2 bases and 0 bases respectively, with 10 bases between them. Germline V gene data show CDR1 as SGHDN and CDR2 as FVKESK.